These T cell receptor beta chains were read from a single sample in a study of T cell responses to AZD1222 COVID-19 vaccine. The table came from immunoSEQ multiplex PCR; TCRdb's copy has only in-frame clones and leaves some out. Of under 200,000 clones listed, 90% are singletons. The sample consisted of peripheral blood, taken on day 0 of AZD1222 vaccination. The receptors derive from an adult in good health. The CDR3 runs from the conserved cysteine through the conserved F or W. D genes are given only for firm matches. Expanded clones get a size class; other rows say once, few or many, or leave the size out.

>NA|NA|TRBJ1-4|TRBV19|18
TGTGCCAGTAGTATAGCCTTGACAGGACTGGCGACTAATGAAAAACTGTTTTTT
CASSIALTGLATNEKLFF
>once|TRBD2|TRBJ2-1|TRBV9|18
TGTGCCAGCAGCGTAGTAGATAGCGGGGGCCCCTCCTACAATGAGCAGTTCTTC
CASSVVDSGGPSYNEQFF
>NA|NA|TRBJ1-2|TRBV6-4|13
TGTGCCAGCAGGGACACCGGGGGCTATGGCTACACCTTC
CASRDTGGYGYTF
>NA|NA|TRBJ1-1|TRBV6-2/TRBV6-3|14
TGTGCCAGCAGTTACCGTGGACTCCTCACTGAAGCTTTCTTT
CASSYRGLLTEAFF
>NA|NA|TRBJ2-5|TRBV12-3/TRBV12-4|12
TGTGCCAGCAGGACATCGGGTGAGACCCAGTACTTC
CASRTSGETQYF
>NA|TRBD1|TRBJ1-4|TRBV6-5|14
TGTGCCAGCAGACTTACAGGGGCTAATGAAAAACTGTTTTTT
CASRLTGANEKLFF
>NA|NA|TRBJ1-1|TRBV14|13
TGTGCCAGCAGCCAATTAAGGATCACTGAAGCTTTCTTT
CASSQLRITEAFF
>NA|TRBD1|TRBJ1-1|TRBV6-5|14
TGTGCCAGCAGAGATAGACAGGGGAGGACTGAAGCTTTCTTT
CASRDRQGRTEAFF
>NA|NA|TRBJ1-5|TRBV7-2|15
TGTGCCAGCACCGGGGGGGGGAATCGAGGTCAGCCCCAGCATTTT
CASTGGGNRGQPQHF
>NA|NA|TRBJ1-1|TRBV30|16
TGTGCCTGGATACGGAGTCCCCGTAAATACGTTACTGAAGCTTTCTTT
CAWIRSPRKYVTEAFF
>NA|TRBD1|TRBJ1-2|TRBV28|15
TGTGCCAGCAAACCGAGCGGGACAGGGAGATATGGCTACACCTTC
CASKPSGTGRYGYTF
>NA|TRBD1|TRBJ1-2|TRBV6-5|15
TGTGCCAGCACTCGGACAGGGGTCCGACCAGTCGGCTACACCTTC
CASTRTGVRPVGYTF
>few|NA|TRBJ2-1|TRBV2|13
TGTGCCAGCAGTGCGGGGATCGGGAATGAGCAGTTCTTC
CASSAGIGNEQFF
>NA|NA|TRBJ1-1|TRBV18|14
TGTGCCAGCTCACCGGCATCGTTGAACACTGAAGCTTTCTTT
CASSPASLNTEAFF
>NA|NA|TRBJ2-6|TRBV5-1|13
TGCGCCAGCAGCCGCTCTGGGGCCAACGTCCTGACTTTC
CASSRSGANVLTF
>NA|TRBD1|TRBJ1-1|TRBV7-9|15
TGTGCCAGCAGCCCAAGGACAGGCCAGAACACTGAAGCTTTCTTT
CASSPRTGQNTEAFF
>NA|TRBD1|TRBJ2-7|TRBV6-5|14
TGTGCCAGCAGTTACGACAGGGGCGATCACGAGCAGTACTTC
CASSYDRGDHEQYF